This passage covers 23 T cell receptor beta chains from one sample sequenced in a study of T-cell memory formation after mild COVID-19. Using its own MiXCR run on the 5' RACE reads, TCRdb lists one record per CDR3 protein. Of about 420,000 distinct CDR3 sequences in the sample, around a quarter are singletons; the top ten hold around 13%. The specimen was PBMCs or a T cell subset sorted from them (not recorded which). Every receptor here comes from an adult woman who had mild COVID-19 (a few samples of this study predate the infection). Cell type and time point are not known.

This clonotype was observed once. The J gene is TRBJ1-1, the V gene TRBV20-1; unclear D gene. Germline CDR1 DFQATT, CDR2 SNEGSKA (reference sequence). CDR3 length: 13 amino acids. Trimming left V 6 bases short and J 1 base short, with 12 bases between. The CDR3 is CSASHGPNTEAFF. DNA for the CDR3: TGCAGTGCATCCCACGGGCCGAACACTGAAGCTTTCTTT.

This chain joins TRBV7-2 and TRBJ2-1; a weak D match, TRBD2 (5 bases). The germline V gene has CDR1 SGHTA and CDR2 FQGNSA. The CDR3 is 15 residues long. V was cut by 6 bases and J by 1 base, with 13 bases left in between. CDR3 region: CASRGVAYSYNEQFF. The CDR3 nucleotides read TGTGCCAGCAGAGGAGTAGCGTATTCCTACAATGAGCAGTTCTTC.

This clonotype was counted between two and nine times. The J gene is TRBJ2-3, the V gene TRBV4-3; 8 nucleotides line up with TRBD1. The CDR3 loop spans 14 amino acids. V lost 5 bases and J lost 5; bases outside the gene matches: 6. In germline, CDR1 is LGHNA, CDR2 YSLEER. CDR3 sequence (DNA): TGCGCCAGCAGCTACCAGGGGGCTGGAGATACGCAGTATTTT. This encodes CASSYQGAGDTQYF.

This clonotype showed up just a few times. This sequence joins TRBV5-1 and TRBJ2-7; D is perhaps TRBD2 (5 bases). CDR1 SGHRS and CDR2 YFSETQ come from the germline V gene. The CDR3 is 13 amino acids. V lost 5 bases to trimming and J lost 5 bases, with 14 bases between them. Written as DNA, the CDR3 is TGCGCCAGCAGGCGGGTCAGCTCGGACGAGCAGTACTTC. Translating it yields CASRRVSSDEQYF.

The chain employs TRBV5-1 and TRBJ2-7, with D uncertain. Germline CDR1 is SGHRS and CDR2 is YFSETQ. CDR3 length: 16 amino acids. Trimming shortened V by 0 bases and J by 2 bases, and 15 bases separated the two germline ends. Here the CDR3 DNA reads TGCGCCAGCAGCTTGGAACGAGCTGGGTTCCCCTACGAGCAGTACTTC. This encodes CASSLERAGFPYEQYF.

This chain links TRBV5-1 with TRBJ2-5; D not resolved. CDR1 SGHRS and CDR2 YFSETQ come from the germline V gene. The CDR3 runs to 15 residues. With 0 bases removed from V and 1 base from J, the gap between germline ends came to 10 bases. CDR3 loop: CASSLGATRQETQYF. The CDR3 DNA is TGCGCCAGCAGCTTGGGAGCTACACGCCAAGAGACCCAGTACTTC.

The chain links TRBV20-1 to TRBJ1-1; tentative D call: TRBD1 (5 bases). This CDR3 region has 14 residues. Per germline, CDR1 DFQATT and CDR2 SNEGSKA (reference sequence). V gave up 6 bases and J gave up 3 bases, with 17 bases separating them. CDR3 region: CSAQIEGAHTEAFF. The CDR3 DNA sequence: TGCAGTGCCCAGATTGAAGGGGCTCACACTGAAGCTTTCTTT.

The chain recombines TRBV7-6 with TRBJ2-1, with 9 bases matching TRBD1. Trimming removed 5 bases from V and 0 bases from J; junction bases left unmatched: 17. Per the germline V gene, CDR1 is SGHVS and CDR2 is FNYEAQ. The CDR3 runs to 20 residues. CDR3 bases: TGTGCCAGCAGCCATTCGCTCGAGACAGGGGGAGGGAGCTCCTACAATGAGCAGTTCTTC. Protein product: CASSHSLETGGGSSYNEQFF. The whole variable domain, filled in from reference TRBV7-6 and TRBJ2-1, reads GAGVSQSPRYKVTKRGQDVALRCDPISGHVSLYWYRQALGQGPEFLTYFNYEAQQDKSGLPNDRFSAERPEGSISTLTIQRTEQRDSAMYRCASSHSLETGGGSSYNEQFFGPGTRLTVL.

This sequence joins TRBV20-1 and TRBJ2-7; no reliable D call. Germline V CDR1 and CDR2: DFQATT, SNEGSKA (reference sequence). The CDR3 is 12 residues long. V lost 0 bases and J lost 1, with 4 bases in between. DNA for the CDR3: TGCAGTGCTAGAGACGTATCCTACGAGCAGTACTTC. It translates to CSARDVSYEQYF.

The sample holds a few counts of this clonotype. The chain has TRBV20-1 and TRBJ2-1, with 10 bases that match TRBD1. CDR1 is DFQATT and CDR2 is SNEGSKA in the germline V gene (reference sequence). This CDR3 region has 15 residues. V shed 6 bases and J 5 bases; nucleotides not matched to a gene: 10. The CDR3 DNA follows: TGCAGTGCGACGTCACCCGGGACAGGGGACAATGAGCAGTTCTTC. Protein: CSATSPGTGDNEQFF.

The chain links TRBV12-3 or TRBV12-4 to TRBJ2-7, with D hard to call. V lost 7 bases and J 9 bases, leaving 13 bases between the germline ends. The CDR3 runs to 11 residues. DNA of the CDR3: TGTGCCAGCACCCCGGCGGAGTCGCAGTACTTC. Its protein is CASTPAESQYF.

This chain links TRBV29-1 with TRBJ1-1; the D is unclear. This CDR3 is 11 amino acids long. V was cut by 4 bases and J by 3 bases, with 6 bases left in between. CDR1 is SQVTM and CDR2 is ANQGSEA in the germline V gene. CDR3 sequence reads: CSVGVDTEAFF. For the CDR3, the DNA is TGCAGCGTTGGGGTAGACACTGAAGCTTTCTTT. The whole variable domain, filled in from reference TRBV29-1 and TRBJ1-1, reads SAVISQKPSRDICQRGTSLTIQCQVDSQVTMMFWYRQQPGQSLTLIATANQGSEATYESGFVIDKFPISRPNLTFSTLTVSNMSPEDSSIYLCSVGVDTEAFFGQGTRLTVV.

In this sample, this clonotype turned up a few times. The CDR3 region has the DNA TGCGCCAGCAGCCGCATAACAGGGGGCCAAGAGACCCAGTACTTC. It encodes CASSRITGGQETQYF. This chain joins TRBV4-1 and TRBJ2-5; 8 bases fit TRBD1. V gave up 4 bases and J gave up 1 base; unmatched junction bases: 5. The CDR3 has 15 residues. Germline V CDR1 and CDR2: MGHRA, YSYEKL.

The sample holds a few counts of this clonotype. V and J are TRBV6-5 and TRBJ1-2, with 8 positions matching TRBD1. V shed 0 bases, J shed 7 bases, and the junction held 4 bases outside the gene matches. Germline CDR1 MNHEY, CDR2 SVGAGI. The CDR3 runs to 14 residues. The CDR3 DNA is TGTGCCAGCAGTTACTCGTACAGGGGGTTTGGCTACACCTTC. Protein product: CASSYSYRGFGYTF.

The V call is TRBV12-3 or TRBV12-4, the J call TRBJ2-1; 10 bases fit TRBD1. The CDR3 contains 15 residues. J lost 8 bases, V lost 5 bases, and 9 bases had no gene match. CDR3 sequence: CASSLSGTGVDEQFF. The CDR3 bases are TGTGCCAGCAGTCTCTCCGGGACAGGGGTTGATGAGCAGTTCTTC.

This clonotype has just a few counts. One end of the junction fails to match germline, which may point to a read error. The chain's CDR3 is CASSYSGGGPSYEQYF. The CDR3 DNA reads TGTGCCAGCAGCTACTCCGGGGGAGGGCCGTCCTACGAGCAGTACTTC. The gene calls are TRBV6-2 or TRBV6-3 and TRBJ2-7; 7 nucleotides align to TRBD2. The CDR3 runs to 16 residues. In germline, CDR1 is MNHEY, CDR2 SVGEGT.

The gene calls are TRBV5-1 and TRBJ1-2; weak D call: TRBD1 (5 bases). Trimming stripped 0 bases from V and 8 bases from J, with 17 bases between. This CDR3 is 15 amino acids long. CDR1 and CDR2 from the germline V gene are SGHRS and YFSETQ. DNA for the CDR3: TGCGCCAGCAGCTTGGCCTCGGGACTGTTGTGGGGCTACACCTTC. Amino acid sequence: CASSLASGLLWGYTF.

This chain links TRBV4-1 with TRBJ1-2, with D perhaps TRBD1 (5 bases). This CDR3 is built from 13 residues. CDR1 is MGHRA, CDR2 YSYEKL, per germline. Trimming left V 2 bases short and J 8 bases short, with 12 bases between. The CDR3 is CASSQIPGPGYTF. CDR3 DNA: TGCGCCAGCAGCCAAATTCCAGGGCCCGGCTACACCTTC.

Details on this clonotype: Germline is not matched at one junction end, which may reflect a read error. The gene calls are TRBV4-2 and TRBJ2-2, with 7 bases aligning to TRBD1. The CDR3 totals 17 residues. Germline V gene data show CDR1 as LGHNA and CDR2 as YNFKEQ. CDR3 nucleotides: TGTGCCAGCAGCCCATACTTCGGGACAGCGAATACCGGGGAGCTGTTTTTT. Its protein product is CASSPYFGTANTGELFF.

This clonotype turned up a few times. The rearrangement uses TRBV20-1 and TRBJ2-1, with 16 bases that match TRBD2. Losses at the gene ends were 3 bases for V and 12 bases for J; bases not matched to a gene: 11. Germline assignment: CDR1 DFQATT and CDR2 SNEGSKA (reference sequence). This CDR3 spans 16 amino acids. Here the CDR3 reads CSASALLGLAGGRQFF. Here the CDR3 DNA reads TGCAGTGCTAGCGCGCTATTGGGACTAGCGGGGGGGCGGCAGTTCTTC.

The chain is built from TRBV12-3 or TRBV12-4 and TRBJ2-2; 9 nucleotides match TRBD1. The J segment lost 7 bases and the V segment lost 8 bases, leaving 11 bases of the junction unmatched. The CDR3 totals 15 residues. CDR3 DNA: TGTGCCAGCGGCTTACTGGACAGGGGAAACGGGGAGCTGTTTTTT. It is translated as CASGLLDRGNGELFF.

The chain employs TRBV18 and TRBJ2-1; TRBD1 agrees at 8 bases. Germline values: CDR1 KGHSH, CDR2 LQKENI. The V gene end was trimmed by 2 bases and the J gene end by 1 base; junction bases not matched to a gene: 1. The CDR3 sequence is 15 residues long. In DNA form, the CDR3 reads TGTGCCAGCTCACCAAGGGACAGGTCCTACAATGAGCAGTTCTTC. Its protein product is CASSPRDRSYNEQFF.

This clonotype was counted only a few times. V gene TRBV5-1 combines with J gene TRBJ1-1; D remains ambiguous. The V end lost 3 bases, the J end lost 1 base, and 13 bases lay between the germline ends. This CDR3 has 15 residues. The V gene's germline CDR1 is SGHRS and CDR2 YFSETQ. The CDR3 spells CASSYQKDRNTEAFF. The CDR3, as DNA: TGCGCCAGCAGCTACCAAAAGGATCGGAACACTGAAGCTTTCTTT.